The following is a T cell receptor beta chain sequence with its context. Its antigen is as yet unknown. A much larger clone is a single base away; this may be a read error. Germline V gives CDR1 ENHRY, CDR2 SYGVKD. This CDR3 spans 15 amino acids. TCRdb called the 5' RACE reads again in MiXCR, with one record for every CDR3 protein. The data contain tens of thousands of distinct CDR3 sequences, roughly 28% of them singletons. General study points: Tumor memory CD4+ T cell TCR gene usage was found to cluster with blood and lymph node memory CD4+ cells and with lymph node naive CD4+ cells.

The material sequenced was naive CD4+ T cells sorted from blood. This sample's subset: naive CD4+ T cells, CD4+CD45RA+CD25-. The TCR was taken from a female donor with breast cancer. The chain couples TRBV10-3 to TRBJ2-3; TRBD2 matches at 9 bases. CDR3 in amino acids: CAVSLAGSDTDTQYF. Here the CDR3 DNA reads TGTGCCGTCAGCCTAGCGGGGTCCGACACAGATACGCAGTATTTT.